This note documents a single T cell receptor (beta chain) sequence. Antigen specificity is unknown. This sample stems from a study of Ad26.COV2.S vaccination and SARS-CoV-2 variants. Generated by immunoSEQ multiplex PCR, the TCRdb table keeps only in-frame clones and is missing some. The sample lists more than 300,000 clones; about 82% were seen once. Study results and caveats: Non-spike TCR breadth showed similarity between vaccine and placebo recipients. Spike-specific TCR breadth ran higher among vaccine recipients than placebo recipients. Assessments of TCR breadth and depth may have underestimated the total T cell responses. Post-vaccination breadth of spike-specific CD8+ and CD4+ T cell responses was reportedly substantial.

Treatment given: over 15 received Ad26.COV2.S at low or high dose, single or two shots; roughly five received placebo; per-sample allocation not given. Vaccine and placebo recipients were sampled on day 63 after the first injection. The CDR3 has 13 amino acids. J was trimmed by 2 bases and V by 8 bases; bases with no gene match: 4. The V gene's germline CDR1 is SNHLY and CDR2 FYNNEI. The rearrangement links TRBV2 to TRBJ1-2, with 8 bases aligning to TRBD1. The TCR was taken from a person between 18 and 59 years old who received the Ad26.COV2.S COVID-19 vaccine or a placebo. Sequenced material: peripheral blood, taken in a trial of Ad26.COV2.S vaccine versus placebo. The DNA for the CDR3 is TGTGCCAGCCAGGGGGCAAAAAACTATGGCTACACCTTC. Translating gives CASQGAKNYGYTF.